This record concerns one T cell receptor beta chain sequence. The data derive from a study of technical replicates of blood from a few donors. The germline CDR1 and CDR2 sequences are SGHAT and FQNNGV. This CDR3 is 12 amino acids long. The V end was cut by 5 bases, the J end by 7 bases, with 8 bases between. Method: immunoSEQ multiplex PCR; TCRdb's copy keeps in-frame clones and lacks some. The repertoire holds 75,000 to 100,000 clones, with about 94% as singletons. Material: T cells isolated from PBMCs. The chain recombines TRBV11-2 with TRBJ2-2; the D is unclear. This receptor was taken from a human donor in good health. The CDR3, as DNA: TGTGCCAGCAGCGTAACCGGCGGGGAGCTGTTTTTT. Protein sequence: CASSVTGGELFF.